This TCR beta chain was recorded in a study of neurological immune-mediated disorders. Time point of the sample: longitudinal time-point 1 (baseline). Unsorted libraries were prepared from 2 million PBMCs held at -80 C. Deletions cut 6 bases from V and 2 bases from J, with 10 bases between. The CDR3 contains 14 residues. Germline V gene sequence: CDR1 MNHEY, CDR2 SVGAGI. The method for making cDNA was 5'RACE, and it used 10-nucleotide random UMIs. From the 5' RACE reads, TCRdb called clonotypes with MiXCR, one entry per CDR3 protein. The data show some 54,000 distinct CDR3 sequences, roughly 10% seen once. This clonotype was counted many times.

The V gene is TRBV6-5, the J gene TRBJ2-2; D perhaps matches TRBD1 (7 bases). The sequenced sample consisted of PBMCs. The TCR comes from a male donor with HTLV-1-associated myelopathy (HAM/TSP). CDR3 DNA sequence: TGTGCCAGCAGGACAGGGACTAACACCGGGGAGCTGTTTTTT. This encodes CASRTGTNTGELFF.